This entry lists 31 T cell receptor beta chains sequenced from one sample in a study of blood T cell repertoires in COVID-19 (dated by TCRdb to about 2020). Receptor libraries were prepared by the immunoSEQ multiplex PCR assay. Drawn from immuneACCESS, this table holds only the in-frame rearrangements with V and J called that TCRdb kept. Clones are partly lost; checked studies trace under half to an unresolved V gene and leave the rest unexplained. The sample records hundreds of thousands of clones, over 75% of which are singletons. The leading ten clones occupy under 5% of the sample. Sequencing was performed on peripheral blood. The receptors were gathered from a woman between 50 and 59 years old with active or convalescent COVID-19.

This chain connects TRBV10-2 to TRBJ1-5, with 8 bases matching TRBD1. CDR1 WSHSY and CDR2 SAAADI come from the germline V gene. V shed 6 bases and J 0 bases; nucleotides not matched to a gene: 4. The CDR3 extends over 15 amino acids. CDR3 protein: CASRTGELSNQPQHF. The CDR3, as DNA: TGCGCCAGCAGGACAGGGGAACTTAGCAATCAGCCCCAGCATTTT.

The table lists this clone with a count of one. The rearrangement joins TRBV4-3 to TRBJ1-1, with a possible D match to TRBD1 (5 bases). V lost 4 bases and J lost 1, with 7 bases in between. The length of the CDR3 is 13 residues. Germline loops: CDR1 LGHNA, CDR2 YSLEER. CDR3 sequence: CASSLDRNTEAFF. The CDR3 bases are TGCGCCAGCAGCCTTGACAGGAACACTGAAGCTTTCTTT.

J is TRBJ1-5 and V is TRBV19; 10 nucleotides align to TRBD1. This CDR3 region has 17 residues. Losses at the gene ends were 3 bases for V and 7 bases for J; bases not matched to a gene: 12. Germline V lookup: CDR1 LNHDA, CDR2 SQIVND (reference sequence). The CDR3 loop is CASSMDSGQGFLQPQHF. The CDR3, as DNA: TGTGCCAGTAGTATGGATTCGGGACAGGGGTTTTTGCAGCCCCAGCATTTT.

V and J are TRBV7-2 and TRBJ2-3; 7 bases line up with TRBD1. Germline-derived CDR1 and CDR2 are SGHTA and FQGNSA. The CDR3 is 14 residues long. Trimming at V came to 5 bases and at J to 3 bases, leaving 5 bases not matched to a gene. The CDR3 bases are TGTGCCAGCAGCCCCATGACAGGGACAGATACGCAGTATTTT. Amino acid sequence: CASSPMTGTDTQYF.

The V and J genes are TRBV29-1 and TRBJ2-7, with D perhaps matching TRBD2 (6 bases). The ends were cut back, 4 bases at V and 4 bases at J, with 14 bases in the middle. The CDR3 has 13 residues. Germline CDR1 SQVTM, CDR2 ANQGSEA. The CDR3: CSVVGGNTYEQYF. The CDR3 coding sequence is TGCAGCGTTGTGGGGGGTAATACGTACGAGCAGTACTTC.

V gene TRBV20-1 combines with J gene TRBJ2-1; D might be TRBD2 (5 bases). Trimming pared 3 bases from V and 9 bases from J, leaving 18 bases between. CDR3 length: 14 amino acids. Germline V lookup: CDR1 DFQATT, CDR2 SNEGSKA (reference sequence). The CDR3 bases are TGCAGTGCTAGTTCTAGCAGACCGACCGGTGAGCAGTTCTTC. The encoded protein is CSASSSRPTGEQFF.

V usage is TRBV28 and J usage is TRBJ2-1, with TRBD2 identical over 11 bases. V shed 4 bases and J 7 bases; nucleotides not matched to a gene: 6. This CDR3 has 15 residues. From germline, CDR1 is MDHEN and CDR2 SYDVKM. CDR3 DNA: TGTGCCAGCAGTTCCACTAGCGGGAGAGTAAATGAGCAGTTCTTC. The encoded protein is CASSSTSGRVNEQFF.

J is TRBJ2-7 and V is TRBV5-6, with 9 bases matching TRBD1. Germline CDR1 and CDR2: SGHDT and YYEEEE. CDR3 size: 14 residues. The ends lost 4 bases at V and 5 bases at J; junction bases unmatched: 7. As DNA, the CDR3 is TGTGCCAGCAGCATAGGACAGGGGAGGAACGAGCAGTACTTC. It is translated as CASSIGQGRNEQYF. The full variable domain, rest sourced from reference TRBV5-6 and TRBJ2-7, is DAGVTQSPTHLIKTRGQQVTLRCSPKSGHDTVSWYQQALGQGPQFIFQYYEEEERQRGNFPDRFSGHQFPNYSSELNVNALLLGDSALYLCASSIGQGRNEQYFGPGTRLTVT.

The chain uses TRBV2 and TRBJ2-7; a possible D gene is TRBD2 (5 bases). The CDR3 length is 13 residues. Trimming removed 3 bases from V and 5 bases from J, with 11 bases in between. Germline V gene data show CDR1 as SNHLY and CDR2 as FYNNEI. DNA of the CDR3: TGTGCCAGCAGTGAGGAGGTGAGGGACGAGCAGTACTTC. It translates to CASSEEVRDEQYF.

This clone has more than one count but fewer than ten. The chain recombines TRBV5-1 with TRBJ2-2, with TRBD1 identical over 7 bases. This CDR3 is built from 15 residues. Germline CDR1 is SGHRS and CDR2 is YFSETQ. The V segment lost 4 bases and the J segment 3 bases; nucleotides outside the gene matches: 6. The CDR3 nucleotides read TGCGCCAGCAGCCGGCGAGGGACAGACACCGGGGAGCTGTTTTTT. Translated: CASSRRGTDTGELFF.

The CDR3 sequence is CASSPPRLPGYNEQFF. Here the CDR3 DNA reads TGTGCCAGTAGTCCCCCTCGGTTACCGGGGTACAATGAGCAGTTCTTC. The chain couples TRBV19 to TRBJ2-1, with D perhaps matching TRBD2 (5 bases). Trimming cost V 5 bases and J 4 bases, with 18 bases left between them. Germline CDR1 reads LNHDA; CDR2 reads SQIVND (reference sequence). CDR3 length equals 16 residues.

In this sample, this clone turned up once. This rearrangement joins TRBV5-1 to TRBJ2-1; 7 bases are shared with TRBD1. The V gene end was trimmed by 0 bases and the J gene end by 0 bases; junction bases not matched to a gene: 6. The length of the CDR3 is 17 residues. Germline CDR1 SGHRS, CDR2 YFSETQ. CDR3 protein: CASSLGTGTDSYNEQFF. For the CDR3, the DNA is TGCGCCAGCAGCTTGGGCACCGGGACAGACTCCTACAATGAGCAGTTCTTC.

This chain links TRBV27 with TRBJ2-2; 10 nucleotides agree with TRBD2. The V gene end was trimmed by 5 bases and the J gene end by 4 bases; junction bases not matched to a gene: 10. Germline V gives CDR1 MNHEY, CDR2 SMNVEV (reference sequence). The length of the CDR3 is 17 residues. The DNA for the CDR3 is TGTGCCAGCAGTGAGCCTAGCGGGAGCGCTGGCACCGGGGAGCTGTTTTTT. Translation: CASSEPSGSAGTGELFF.

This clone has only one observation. CDR3: CATSIPGESINYGYTF. In DNA, the CDR3 is TGTGCCACCAGCATACCAGGGGAATCTATTAACTATGGCTACACCTTC. The chain employs TRBV15 and TRBJ1-2, with D tentatively TRBD1 (6 bases). Looked up from germline, CDR1 is LNHNV and CDR2 is YYDKDF (reference sequence). Trimming shortened V by 4 bases and J by 1 base, and 16 bases separated the two germline ends. The CDR3 has 16 amino acids.

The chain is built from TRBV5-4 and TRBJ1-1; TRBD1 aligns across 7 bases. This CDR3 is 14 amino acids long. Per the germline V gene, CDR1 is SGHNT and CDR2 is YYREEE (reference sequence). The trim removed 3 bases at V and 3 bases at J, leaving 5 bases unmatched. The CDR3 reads CASSSATGYTEAFF. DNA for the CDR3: TGTGCCAGCAGCTCAGCGACAGGGTACACTGAAGCTTTCTTT.

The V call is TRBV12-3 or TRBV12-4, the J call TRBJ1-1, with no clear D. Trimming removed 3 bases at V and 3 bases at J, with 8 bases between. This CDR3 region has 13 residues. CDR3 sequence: CASSLRVDTEAFF. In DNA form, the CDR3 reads TGTGCCAGCAGTTTGAGGGTGGACACTGAAGCTTTCTTT.

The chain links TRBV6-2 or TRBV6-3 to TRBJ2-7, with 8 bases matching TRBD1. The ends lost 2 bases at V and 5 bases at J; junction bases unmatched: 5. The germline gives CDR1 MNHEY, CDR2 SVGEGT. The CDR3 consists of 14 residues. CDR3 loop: CASSYDRGKHEQYF. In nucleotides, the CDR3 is TGTGCCAGCAGTTACGACAGGGGAAAGCACGAGCAGTACTTC.

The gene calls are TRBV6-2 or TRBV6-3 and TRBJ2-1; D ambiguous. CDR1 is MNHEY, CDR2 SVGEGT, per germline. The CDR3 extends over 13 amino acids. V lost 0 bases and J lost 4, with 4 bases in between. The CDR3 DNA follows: TGTGCCAGCAGTTACTCCCCTTACAATGAGCAGTTCTTC. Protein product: CASSYSPYNEQFF.

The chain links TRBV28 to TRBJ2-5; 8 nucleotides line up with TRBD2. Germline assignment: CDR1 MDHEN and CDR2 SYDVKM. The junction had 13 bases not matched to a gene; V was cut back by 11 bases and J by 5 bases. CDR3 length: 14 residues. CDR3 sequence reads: CAVGRGGKRETQYF. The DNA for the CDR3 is TGTGCCGTCGGACGGGGGGGAAAAAGGGAGACCCAGTACTTC.

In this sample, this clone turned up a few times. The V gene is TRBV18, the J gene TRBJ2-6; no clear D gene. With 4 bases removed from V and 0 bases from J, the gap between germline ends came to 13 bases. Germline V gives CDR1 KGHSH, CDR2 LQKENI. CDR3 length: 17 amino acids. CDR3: CASSQNLELSGANVLTF. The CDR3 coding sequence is TGTGCCAGCTCACAGAACCTAGAGCTCTCTGGGGCCAACGTCCTGACTTTC.

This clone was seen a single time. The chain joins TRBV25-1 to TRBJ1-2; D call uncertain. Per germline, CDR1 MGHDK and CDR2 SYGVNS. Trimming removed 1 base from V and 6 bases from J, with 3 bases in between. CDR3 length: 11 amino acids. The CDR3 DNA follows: TGTGCCAGCAGTGAATTCAATGGCTACACCTTC. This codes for CASSEFNGYTF.

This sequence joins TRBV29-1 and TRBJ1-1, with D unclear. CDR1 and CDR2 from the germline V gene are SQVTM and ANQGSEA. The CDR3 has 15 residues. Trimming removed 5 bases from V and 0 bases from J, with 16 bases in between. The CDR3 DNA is TGCAGCGTTATAGACCAGGTTATAATGAACACTGAAGCTTTCTTT. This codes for CSVIDQVIMNTEAFF. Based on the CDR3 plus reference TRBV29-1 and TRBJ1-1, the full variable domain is SAVISQKPSRDICQRGTSLTIQCQVDSQVTMMFWYRQQPGQSLTLIATANQGSEATYESGFVIDKFPISRPNLTFSTLTVSNMSPEDSSIYLCSVIDQVIMNTEAFFGQGTRLTVV.

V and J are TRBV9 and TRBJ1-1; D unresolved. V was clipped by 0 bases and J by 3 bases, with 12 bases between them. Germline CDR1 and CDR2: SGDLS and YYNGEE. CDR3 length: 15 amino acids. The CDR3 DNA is TGTGCCAGCAGCGTAGGACCGACGGGTTACACTGAAGCTTTCTTT. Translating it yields CASSVGPTGYTEAFF.

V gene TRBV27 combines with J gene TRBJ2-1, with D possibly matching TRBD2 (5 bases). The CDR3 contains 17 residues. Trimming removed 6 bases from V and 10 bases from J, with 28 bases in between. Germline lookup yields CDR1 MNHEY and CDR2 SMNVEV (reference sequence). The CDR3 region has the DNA TGTGCCAGCAGCCGACGGGGAGCGCGAGACGTTTTGGGAGAGCAGTTCTTC. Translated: CASSRRGARDVLGEQFF.

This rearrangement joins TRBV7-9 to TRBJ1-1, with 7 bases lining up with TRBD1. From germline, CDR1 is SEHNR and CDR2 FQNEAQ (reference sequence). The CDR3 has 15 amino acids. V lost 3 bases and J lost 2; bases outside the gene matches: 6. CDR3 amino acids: CASSFMGQLNTEAFF. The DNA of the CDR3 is TGTGCCAGCAGCTTCATGGGACAGTTAAACACTGAAGCTTTCTTT.

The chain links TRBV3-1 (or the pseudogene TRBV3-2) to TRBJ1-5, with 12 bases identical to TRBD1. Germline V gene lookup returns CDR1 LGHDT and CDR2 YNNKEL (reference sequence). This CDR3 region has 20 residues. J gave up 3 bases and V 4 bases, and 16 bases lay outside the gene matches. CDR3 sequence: CASSLDPCGTGGPNNQPQHF. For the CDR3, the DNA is TGTGCCAGCAGCCTCGATCCCTGTGGGACAGGGGGCCCGAACAATCAGCCCCAGCATTTT.

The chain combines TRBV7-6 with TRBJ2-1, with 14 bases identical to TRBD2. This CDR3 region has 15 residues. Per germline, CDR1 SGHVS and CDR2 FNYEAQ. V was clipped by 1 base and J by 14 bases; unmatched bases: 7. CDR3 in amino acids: CASSLGGTSGGQEFF. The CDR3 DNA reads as TGTGCCAGCAGCTTAGGAGGGACTAGCGGGGGTCAGGAGTTCTTC.

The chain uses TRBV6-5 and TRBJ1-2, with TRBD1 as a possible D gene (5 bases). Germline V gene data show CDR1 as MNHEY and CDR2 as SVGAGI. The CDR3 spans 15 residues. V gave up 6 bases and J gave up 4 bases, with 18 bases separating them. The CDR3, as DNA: TGTGCCAGCAGGACGGGGGGGTTAGGGCGCTATGGCTACACCTTC. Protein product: CASRTGGLGRYGYTF.

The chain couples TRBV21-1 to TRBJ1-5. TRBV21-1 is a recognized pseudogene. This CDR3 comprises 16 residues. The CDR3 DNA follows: TGTGCCAGCAAACCCTTGCGGGGGGGCGAAGGTCAGCCCCAGCATTTT. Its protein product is CASKPLRGGEGQPQHF.

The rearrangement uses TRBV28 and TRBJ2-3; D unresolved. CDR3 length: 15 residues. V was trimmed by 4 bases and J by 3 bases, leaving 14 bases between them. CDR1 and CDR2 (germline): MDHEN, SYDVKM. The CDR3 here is CASSSPPSLTDTQYF. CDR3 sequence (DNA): TGTGCCAGCAGTTCCCCCCCGTCCCTAACAGATACGCAGTATTTT.

CDR3: CASAGTVLLSGTEAFF. The DNA for the CDR3 is TGTGCCAGTGCCGGGACAGTTCTCTTGTCCGGCACTGAAGCTTTCTTT. This sequence joins TRBV19 and TRBJ1-1, with TRBD1 matching 7 bases. Germline CDR1 is LNHDA and CDR2 is SQIVND (reference sequence). V lost 8 bases to trimming and J lost 4 bases; unmatched junction nucleotides: 16. This CDR3 has 16 residues.